The clone carrying this TCR beta chain was detected only once. V gave up 5 bases and J gave up 7 bases, with 17 bases separating them. Germline CDR1 reads MNHEY; CDR2 reads SVGEGT. CDR3 size: 15 residues. This sample is drawn from a study of blood T cell repertoires in COVID-19. The overall study: Italy, Spain and the United States were the sources of the convalescent and acute COVID-19 samples.

Authors' processing steps: Estimation of nucleated cell counts relied on the amplification of reference gene primers. The repertoire was sequenced with immunoSEQ multiplex PCR; TCRdb's copy has only in-frame clones and lacks some. Clonal size and the V and J genes are those of that table, whereas D and trimming came from the DNA. Here the sample spans roughly 500,000 clones, about 88% being singletons. Participants were aged roughly 18 to 90 years, lived in about 26 US areas, and enrolled virtually. Specimen: PBMCs or T cells enriched from blood (not recorded which). This TCR was sampled from a woman between 55 and 75 years old who had recovered from COVID-19. J is TRBJ2-2 and V is TRBV6-2 or TRBV6-3; weak D call: TRBD2 (6 bases). The CDR3 sequence is CASSPGVGGHGELFF. Here the CDR3 DNA reads TGTGCCAGCAGTCCGGGGGTAGGAGGTCACGGGGAGCTGTTTTTT.